Below, one TCR beta chain is given with its context. As yet, its antigen is unknown. The CDR3 consists of 16 residues. CDR1 MNHEY and CDR2 SVGAGI come from the germline V gene. After removal of 0 bases from V and 9 bases from J, the junction contained 10 bases not matched to a gene. This sample was taken from a study of vaccination effects on CD4 cells after COVID-19. Study summary: With the ViraFEST assay, the study expanded antigen-specific CD4+ T cells using viral peptide pools, then sequenced them. All study participants received two doses of BNT162b2 or mRNA-1273 vaccine.

Cultured cells yielded isolated CD4+ T cells after about ten days. According to the study, vaccine recipients showed no prior SARS-CoV-2 infection and negative nucleocapsid antibodies. IL-2 medium supplanted half the medium on days 3 and 7. Only in-frame clones appear in the TCRdb table, and some are missing; sequencing was by immunoSEQ multiplex PCR. The data contain about 72,000 clones, 70% to 80% of them singletons. V usage is TRBV6-5 and J usage is TRBJ2-1; 8 bases are a match to TRBD1. Source: CD4+ T cells from PBMCs cultured without peptide, taken before COVID-19 vaccination. The TCR comes from a human donor who received a COVID-19 vaccine. For the CDR3, the DNA is TGTGCCAGCAGTTACTCGTGGACAGGGCTCTCAACTGAGCAGTTCTTC. It codes for CASSYSWTGLSTEQFF.